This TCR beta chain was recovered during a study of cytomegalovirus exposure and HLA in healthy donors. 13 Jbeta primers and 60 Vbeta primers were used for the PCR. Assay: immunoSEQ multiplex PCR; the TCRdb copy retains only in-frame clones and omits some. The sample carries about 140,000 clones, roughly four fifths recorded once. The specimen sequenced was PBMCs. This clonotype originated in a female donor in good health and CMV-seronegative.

CDR3 bases: TGTGCCAGCAGCCGGACAGAAATGAACACTGAAGCTTTCTTT. It codes for CASSRTEMNTEAFF. The chain combines TRBV6-6 with TRBJ1-1, with a tentative D call TRBD1 (6 bases). Germline V gene sequence: CDR1 MNHNY, CDR2 SVGAGI (reference sequence). V was clipped by 6 bases and J by 0 bases, with 11 bases between them. CDR3 length equals 14 residues.